A selection of T cell receptor beta chains follows, all from one sample in a study of beta chain features in type 1 diabetes. Clones were read by immunoSEQ multiplex PCR, and TCRdb kept only the in-frame ones, dropping some. The sample holds nearly 350,000 clones; around 8% are singletons and the top ten take around 0.45%. Sequencing used central memory CD4+ T cells from blood. The receptors were sampled from a woman younger than 30 in good health. Both conserved end residues are part of each CDR3. The order of the fields is V gene, D gene, J gene, clone size, CDR3 protein, CDR3 DNA. The D gene is left open where the match is weak. For some rows the clone size is stated as once, few or many, or as a class when expanded; others skip it.

>TRBV5-8|NA|TRBJ2-2|NA
CASSLHGELFF
TGTGCCAGCAGCTTGCACGGGGAGCTGTTTTTT
>TRBV11-1|NA|TRBJ2-7|NA
CASSLNRGEEQYF
TGTGCCAGCAGCTTAAATCGTGGGGAAGAGCAGTACTTC
>TRBV7-9|TRBD1|TRBJ2-7|many
CASSPGDSRYEQYF
TGTGCCAGCAGCCCAGGGGACAGTCGATACGAGCAGTACTTC
>TRBV20-1|NA|TRBJ2-5|few
CSAIPGPYF
TGCAGTGCCATCCCGGGGCCGTACTTC
>TRBV15|TRBD2|TRBJ2-5|NA
CATSREGTSGVKTQYF
TGTGCCACCAGCAGAGAGGGGACTAGCGGAGTCAAGACCCAGTACTTC
>TRBV19|TRBD1|TRBJ2-4|NA
CASSSTGLGDIQYF
TGTGCCAGTAGTTCGACAGGGCTTGGGGACATTCAGTACTTC
>TRBV7-2|NA|TRBJ2-7|few
CASSLDRVGEQYF
TGTGCCAGCAGCTTAGACAGGGTGGGCGAGCAGTACTTC
>TRBV5-6|NA|TRBJ2-7|few
CASSPLQGAYEQYF
TGTGCCAGCAGCCCGCTACAGGGAGCCTACGAGCAGTACTTC
>TRBV29-1|NA|TRBJ2-7|few
CSVTTGRYEQYF
TGCAGCGTTACGACAGGTCGGTACGAGCAGTACTTC
>TRBV5-6|TRBD2|TRBJ2-7|few
CASSSGTSGPLRVGEQYF
TGTGCCAGCAGCTCCGGGACTAGCGGACCTCTACGAGTCGGGGAGCAGTACTTC
>TRBV7-3|NA|TRBJ2-2|few
CASSIGAPVNTGELFF
TGTGCCAGCAGTATAGGTGCGCCGGTGAACACCGGGGAGCTGTTTTTT
>TRBV27|TRBD2|TRBJ2-7|few
CASSFGLAGTYEQYF
TGTGCCAGCAGTTTCGGTCTAGCGGGAACTTACGAGCAGTACTTC
>TRBV18|NA|TRBJ2-1|many
CASSPPHNEQFF
TGTGCCAGCTCACCACCGCACAATGAGCAGTTCTTC
>TRBV6-5|TRBD1|TRBJ1-5|NA
CASSSGQKNQPQHF
TGTGCCAGCAGTTCGGGACAGAAGAATCAGCCCCAGCATTTT
>TRBV28|TRBD2|TRBJ2-7|many
CASSDTSGKDGYEQYF
TGTGCCAGCAGTGATACTAGCGGAAAAGACGGCTACGAGCAGTACTTC
>TRBV28|NA|TRBJ2-7|many
CASSLLGPLDF
TGTGCCAGCAGTTTATTGGGACCTCTGGACTTC
>TRBV5-6|TRBD1|TRBJ2-7|NA
CASSSTDRRHEQYF
TGTGCCAGCAGCTCAACGGACAGGCGCCACGAGCAGTACTTC
>TRBV7-8|TRBD2|TRBJ2-4|NA
CASSTAVGGRAFQYF
TGTGCCAGCAGCACGGCGGTGGGCGGGAGGGCCTTTCAGTACTTC
>TRBV4-1|NA|TRBJ2-1|NA
CASSLIRLAGNEQFF
TGCGCCAGCAGCCTGATCCGGCTAGCCGGGAATGAGCAGTTCTTC
>TRBV25-1|NA|TRBJ1-5|few
CASSAPGRGFQPQHF
TGTGCCAGCAGTGCTCCGGGACGGGGGTTTCAGCCCCAGCATTTT
>TRBV25-1|TRBD1|TRBJ2-5|NA
CASSDRDRGFETQYF
TGTGCCAGCAGTGACCGGGACAGGGGGTTCGAGACCCAGTACTTC
>TRBV5-6|NA|TRBJ2-1|few
CASSFQVYNEQFF
TGTGCCAGCAGCTTCCAAGTATACAATGAGCAGTTCTTC
>TRBV20-1|NA|TRBJ1-4|few
CSAVLNEKLFF
TGCAGTGCCGTCCTTAATGAAAAACTGTTTTTT
>TRBV7-2|NA|TRBJ1-2|once
CASSQRNYGYTF
TGTGCCAGCAGCCAGAGAAACTATGGCTACACCTTC
>TRBV19|TRBD1|TRBJ2-1|few
CASSNRGQSYNEQFF
TGTGCCAGTAGTAACAGGGGGCAGTCCTACAATGAGCAGTTCTTC
>TRBV2|NA|TRBJ2-5|NA
CASCRQVPFETQYF
TGTGCCAGCTGCCGGCAGGTACCCTTCGAGACCCAGTACTTC
>TRBV7-3|NA|TRBJ1-1|few
CASSLTGVTEAFF
TGTGCCAGCAGCTTAACAGGGGTCACTGAAGCTTTCTTT
>TRBV4-3|NA|TRBJ2-7|NA
CASSRAVGTLTEQYF
TGCGCCAGCAGCCGAGCAGTCGGGACTCTCACCGAGCAGTACTTC
>TRBV11-1|NA|TRBJ1-1|NA
CASSSPRTYKTEAFF
TGTGCCAGCAGCTCTCCACGGACATACAAGACTGAAGCTTTCTTT
>TRBV10-3|NA|TRBJ2-3|NA
CATGREQNTDTQYF
TGTGCCACGGGGCGGGAACAGAACACAGATACGCAGTATTTT
>TRBV27|TRBD1|TRBJ2-7|NA
CASSRTGSYDRQYF
TGTGCCAGCAGCCGGACAGGATCCTACGATCGGCAGTACTTC
>TRBV29-1|NA|TRBJ1-5|many
CSVARDVGQPQHF
TGCAGCGTTGCCAGGGACGTGGGTCAGCCCCAGCATTTT
>TRBV10-1|NA|TRBJ2-7|NA
CASSVESSYEQYF
TGCGCCAGCAGTGTAGAAAGCTCCTACGAGCAGTACTTC
>TRBV7-2|NA|TRBJ2-1|NA
CASSLRDLSYNEQFF
TGTGCCAGCAGCCTCCGGGACCTATCCTACAATGAGCAGTTCTTC
>TRBV2|TRBD2|TRBJ2-5|NA
CASRGGLAEQETQYF
TGTGCCAGCAGGGGGGGACTAGCGGAACAAGAGACCCAGTACTTC
>TRBV6-5|NA|TRBJ1-1|NA
CASSYAGTVNTEAFF
TGTGCCAGCAGTTACGCCGGGACGGTGAACACTGAAGCTTTCTTT
>TRBV27|TRBD2|TRBJ2-1|NA
CASSFRVESGMVRENEQFF
TGTGCCAGCAGTTTCAGGGTGGAGAGCGGGATGGTTCGTGAAAATGAGCAGTTCTTC
>TRBV6-6|NA|TRBJ2-6|few
CASSYQGGSGANVLTF
TGTGCCAGCAGTTACCAGGGGGGCTCTGGGGCCAACGTCCTGACTTTC
>TRBV4-3|NA|TRBJ2-4|many
CASSQRDTKTIQYF
TGCGCCAGCAGCCAACGGGACACAAAAACTATTCAGTACTTC
>TRBV9|NA|TRBJ1-1|few
CASSVGPNTEAFF
TGTGCCAGCAGCGTAGGACCTAACACTGAAGCTTTCTTT
>TRBV5-1|NA|TRBJ1-2|few
CASSPGSYGYTF
TGCGCCAGCAGCCCTGGATCATACGGCTACACCTTC
>TRBV19|TRBD1|TRBJ2-1|few
CASSSLGTGFNEQFF
TGTGCCAGTAGTTCTTTGGGGACAGGGTTCAATGAGCAGTTCTTC
>TRBV7-2|NA|TRBJ2-2|NA
CASSLPRTAENTGELFF
TGTGCCAGCAGCCTCCCCCGGACTGCCGAGAACACCGGGGAGCTGTTTTTT
>TRBV11-3|NA|TRBJ2-1|NA
CASSLGAGYSSYNEQFF
TGTGCCAGCAGCTTAGGGGCGGGCTACAGCTCCTACAATGAGCAGTTCTTC
>TRBV5-1|NA|TRBJ2-5|few
CASSLSTGIETQYF
TGCGCCAGCAGCTTGTCTACGGGGATCGAGACCCAGTACTTC
>TRBV27|TRBD2|TRBJ2-1|NA
CASSLFRLADVYNEQFF
TGTGCCAGCAGTTTATTTAGACTAGCGGACGTATACAATGAGCAGTTCTTC
>TRBV15|TRBD1|TRBJ1-2|few
CATSPSGDSLYGYTF
TGTGCCACCAGCCCCTCAGGGGACAGCCTGTATGGCTACACCTTC
>TRBV28|NA|TRBJ2-1|NA
CASSLMYSISYNEQFF
TGTGCCAGCAGTTTAATGTATTCAATCTCGTACAATGAGCAGTTCTTC
>TRBV23-1|NA|TRBJ2-2|many
CASSHHRGELFF
TGCGCCAGCAGTCATCACCGCGGGGAGCTGTTTTTT
>TRBV25-1|NA|TRBJ1-4|NA
CASKRQGHEKLFF
TGTGCCAGCAAACGGCAGGGACATGAAAAACTGTTTTTT
>TRBV28|NA|TRBJ2-7|few
CASSRTDYEQYF
TGTGCCAGCAGTCGGACTGATTACGAGCAGTACTTC
>TRBV2|NA|TRBJ2-6|few
CASSSEAGANVLTF
TGTGCCAGCAGTTCAGAGGCGGGGGCCAACGTCCTGACTTTC
>TRBV9|NA|TRBJ1-2|many
CASSVAGRRGYTF
TGTGCCAGCAGCGTAGCAGGGAGACGTGGCTACACCTTC
>TRBV6-5|NA|TRBJ1-5|few
CASSGYGERQPQHF
TGTGCCAGCAGTGGCTACGGGGAGCGACAGCCCCAGCATTTT